This TCR beta chain originates from a study of T cells in Graves' hyperthyroidism and ophthalmopathy (dated 2019 in TCRdb). At the level of the whole study: A discovery cohort of approximately 97 patients, 43 with Graves' ophthalmopathy and 55 to 60 with stable Graves' hyperthyroidism, was used to find distinguishing TCR V-J signatures. Prospective prediction of ophthalmopathy was tested in an independent validation cohort of approximately 18 hyperthyroidism patients and around 16 patients who later progressed to ophthalmopathy. The roughly 94 discovery patients were randomly divided into training and test sets at a 7:3 ratio. In several Graves' hyperthyroidism patients, the study also compared T-cell repertoires from thyroid tissue with T-cell repertoires from blood. After blood sampling, hyperthyroidism patients were treated with methimazole at a starting dose of 30 mg daily, and ophthalmopathy patients were treated with high-dose intravenous methylprednisolone. According to the paper, TCR Vbeta CDR3 sequencing was carried out on 120 to 150 peripheral blood samples, which came from over 40 ophthalmopathy, 75 or so hyperthyroidism and approximately 17 progressor patients. General conclusions and limits of the study: Sample size was not statistically predetermined, and investigators were not blinded to group allocation. Most expanded thyroid clonotypes (frequency above 0.001) were also detected in blood, suggesting blood repertoires may reflect thyroid immune responses. In cross-validation, a model built on a 13 V-J signature told ophthalmopathy apart from stable hyperthyroidism with 85% to 90% sensitivity and approximately 81% specificity, and in testing the same model reached 80%/75%. In validation, progression to ophthalmopathy was predicted by the model with around 70% sensitivity and roughly 72% specificity, a median of roughly six months before onset.

Concerning this clonotype: The clone's antigen remains unknown. Qualities for individual bases were not recorded, and no much larger clone is one base off.

The CDR3 contains 13 residues, cysteine and phenylalanine counted. The read is trimmed to its CDR3 DNA, 39 bases read in frame from base 1. The germline V gene yields SQVTM for CDR1 and ANQGSEA for CDR2. The TCR beta CDR3 regions were amplified from the RNA transcripts. The first round of RT-PCR for the TCR CDR3 was performed with the HTBI primer set and the Qiagen OneStep RT-PCR kit. A second multiplex PCR round built the libraries, followed by size selection and purification. The libraries were sequenced on an Illumina HiSeq2000 using paired-end 100 bp reads. The paper's processing steps were these. SOAPnuke was used to process the raw data, removing reads that contained adapters or uncalled bases, had a mean Phred below 15, or lacked an exact match to the constant primer or identifier. High-quality paired reads were merged using COPE v1.2.5, and each unique nucleotide sequence was defined as a clonotype. MiTCR v1.1 was used to align the clonotypes against IMGT TRBV, TRBD and TRBJ reference segments. The analysis was restricted to V-J combinations with a frequency above 0.0001, which together covered just over 99% of the repertoires. A TCS score was defined as the ratio between F50 (clonal expansion) and ExV (chaos), using BLOSUM62-based TCRdist between CDR3 peptides within each V-J. Welch's t-statistics and random forest reduced some 510 V-J features to 13, which were used in a naive Bayes classifier (R e1071). The Morisita-Horn index was used to measure how similar the thyroid and blood repertoires were. TCRdb reprocessing: public reads trimmed at Q25 with fastp, clones called with MiXCR, in-frame beta chains kept. Rows are unified per CDR3 protein, each entry keeping the most common DNA and genes. The V and J calls follow TCRdb's processing rather than the paper's. Recorded for this sample are more than 550,000 distinct CDR3 sequences; just under 45% of them occurred a single time. Roughly 6.5% of the sample is held by the ten biggest clonotypes.

Patients with uncontrolled infections, other autoimmune diseases, pregnancy or lactation were excluded. Diagnoses relied on clinical symptoms, serum thyroxine and TRAb, thyroid ultrasound and orbital computed tomography. Trizol reagent was used to extract total RNA, and RNA quality was then checked on an Agilent 2100 Bioanalyzer. The sequencing input was peripheral blood or thyroid tissue (not recorded which). Recombination joined TRBV29-1 with TRBJ2-5; a tentative D call is TRBD1 (6 bases match). This clonotype was sampled from an adult man with Graves' disease, either hyperthyroidism or ophthalmopathy (not recorded which). This receptor carries the CDR3 CSEEAGVGETQYF. The sequenced DNA: TGCAGTGAGGAGGCAGGGGTCGGGGAGACCCAGTACTTC.